Sequencing of this T cell receptor beta chain was carried out in a study of blood T cell repertoires in COVID-19. Study summary: Samples taken during acute and convalescent COVID-19 were collected in the United States, Italy and Spain.

The study drew participants aged 18 to 89 years from under 30 US areas. Assignments of participants to cohorts depended upon their own reported clinical history. As handled by the study authors: By means of reference gene primer amplification, nucleated cell counts were estimated. TCRdb's copy holds only in-frame clones and misses some; the assay was immunoSEQ multiplex PCR. From that table come the V and J calls and clone size; the DNA was used to work out D and trimming. The sample includes more than 250,000 clones, roughly 88% of them seen just once. V was cut by 3 bases and J by 6 bases, with 19 bases left in between. Germline V gives CDR1 SGHNT, CDR2 YYREEE (reference sequence). The CDR3 sequence is 16 residues long.

What was sequenced was PBMCs or T cells enriched from blood (not recorded which). The rearrangement joins TRBV5-4 to TRBJ2-1; a weak D match, TRBD1 (6 bases). This receptor was obtained from a man between 25 and 39 years old who had recovered from COVID-19. CDR3 residues: CASSSGAQWGGNEQFF. The CDR3, as DNA: TGTGCCAGCAGCTCAGGGGCTCAATGGGGCGGCAATGAGCAGTTCTTC.